One sample yielded the 2 T cell receptor beta chains listed below, sequenced in a study of identical twins (dated by TCRdb to the mid-2010s). The library was built by means of 5' RACE. Sequencing relied on an Illumina HiSeq 2000. The raw public data were reprocessed by TCRdb itself: fastp quality trimming at Q25, MiXCR clonotype calling, in-frame beta chains only. Each CDR3 protein gets just one entry, which takes the most common genes and DNA from the rows behind it. The sample table records a few hundred thousand distinct CDR3 sequences; roughly 9% of these occur just once. In total, the top ten clones hold more than 8% of the sample. The specimen sequenced was naive T cells sorted from blood. Sample cell subset or site, as interpreted from the label and publication: cells isolated with a human naive T-cell isolation kit. The receptors derive from a woman aged 45-65 years in good health.

The chain couples TRBV6-1 to TRBJ2-7, with 7 bases fitting TRBD1. The CDR3 sequence is 17 residues long. Germline V gene data show CDR1 as MNHNS and CDR2 as SASEGT. V lost 6 bases and J lost 6; bases outside the gene matches: 20. In DNA, the CDR3 is TGTGCCAGCAGACGAGGGGCCGGGACAGCTATCTCGGGCGAGCAGTACGTC. It translates to CASRRGAGTAISGEQYV.

The chain uses TRBV6-1 and TRBJ1-5; no reliable D call. Trimming took 3 bases from V and 6 from J, leaving 15 bases between them. The germline CDR1 and CDR2 sequences are MNHNS and SASEGT. This CDR3 has 15 residues. CDR3 protein: CASSELGGSFQPQHF. The CDR3 bases are TGTGCCAGCAGTGAGTTGGGAGGGAGTTTTCAGCCCCAGCATTTT.